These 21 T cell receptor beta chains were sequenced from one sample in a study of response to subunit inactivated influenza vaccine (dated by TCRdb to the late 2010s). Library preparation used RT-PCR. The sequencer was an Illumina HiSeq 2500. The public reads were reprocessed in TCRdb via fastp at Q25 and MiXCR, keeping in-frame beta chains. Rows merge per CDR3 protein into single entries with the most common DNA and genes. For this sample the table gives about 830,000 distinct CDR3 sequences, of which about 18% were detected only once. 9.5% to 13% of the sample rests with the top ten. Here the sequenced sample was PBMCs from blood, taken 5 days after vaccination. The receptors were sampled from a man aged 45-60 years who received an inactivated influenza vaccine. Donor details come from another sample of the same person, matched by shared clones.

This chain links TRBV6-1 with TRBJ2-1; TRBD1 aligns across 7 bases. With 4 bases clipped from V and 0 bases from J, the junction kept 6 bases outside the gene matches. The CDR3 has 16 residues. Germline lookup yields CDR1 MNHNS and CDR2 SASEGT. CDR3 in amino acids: CASSAQGVSSYNEQFF. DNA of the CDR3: TGTGCCAGCAGTGCCCAGGGGGTTAGCTCCTACAATGAGCAGTTCTTC.

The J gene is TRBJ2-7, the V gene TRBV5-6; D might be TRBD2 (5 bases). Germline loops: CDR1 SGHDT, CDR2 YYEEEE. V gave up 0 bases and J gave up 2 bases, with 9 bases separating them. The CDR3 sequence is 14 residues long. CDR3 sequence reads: CASSLGLFTYEQYF. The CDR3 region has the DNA TGTGCCAGCAGCTTGGGACTATTTACCTACGAGCAGTACTTC.

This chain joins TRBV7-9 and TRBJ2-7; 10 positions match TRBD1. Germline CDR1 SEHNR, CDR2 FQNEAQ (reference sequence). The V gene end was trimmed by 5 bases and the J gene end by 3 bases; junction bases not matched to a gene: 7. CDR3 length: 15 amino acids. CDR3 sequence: CASSQTDRGHYEQYF. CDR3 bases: TGTGCCAGCAGCCAGACCGACAGGGGGCACTACGAGCAGTACTTC.

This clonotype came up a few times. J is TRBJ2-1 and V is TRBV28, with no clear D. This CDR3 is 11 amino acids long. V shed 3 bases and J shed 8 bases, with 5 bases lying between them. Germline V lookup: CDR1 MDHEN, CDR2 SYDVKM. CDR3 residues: CASSFTYEQFF. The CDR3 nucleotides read TGTGCCAGCAGTTTTACTTATGAGCAGTTCTTC. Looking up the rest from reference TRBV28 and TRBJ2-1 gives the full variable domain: DVKVTQSSRYLVKRTGEKVFLECVQDMDHENMFWYRQDPGLGLRLIYFSYDVKMKEKGDIPEGYSVSREKKERFSLILESASTNQTSMYLCASSFTYEQFFGPGTRLTVL.

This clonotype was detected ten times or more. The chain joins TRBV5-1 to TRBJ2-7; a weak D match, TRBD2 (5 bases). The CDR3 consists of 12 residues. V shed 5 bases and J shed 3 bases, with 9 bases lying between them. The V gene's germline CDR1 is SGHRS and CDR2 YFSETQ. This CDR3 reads CASRDRDYEQYF. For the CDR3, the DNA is TGCGCCAGCAGAGACCGGGACTACGAGCAGTACTTC.

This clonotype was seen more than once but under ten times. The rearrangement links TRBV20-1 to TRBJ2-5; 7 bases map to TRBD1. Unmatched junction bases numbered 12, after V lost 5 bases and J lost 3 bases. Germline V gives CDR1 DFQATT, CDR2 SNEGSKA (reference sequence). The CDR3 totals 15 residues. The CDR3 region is CSAEDREIAEETQYF. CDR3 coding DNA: TGCAGTGCTGAAGACAGGGAGATAGCCGAAGAGACCCAGTACTTC.

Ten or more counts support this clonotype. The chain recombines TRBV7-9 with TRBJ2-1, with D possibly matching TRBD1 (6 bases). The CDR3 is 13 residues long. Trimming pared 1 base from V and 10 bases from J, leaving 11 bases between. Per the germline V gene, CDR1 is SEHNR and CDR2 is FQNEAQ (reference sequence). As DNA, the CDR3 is TGTGCCAGCAGCTTAGGGACAGACTCGGAGCAGTTCTTC. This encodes CASSLGTDSEQFF. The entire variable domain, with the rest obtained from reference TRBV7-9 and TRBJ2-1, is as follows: DTGVSQNPRHKITKRGQNVTFRCDPISEHNRLYWYRQTLGQGPEFLTYFQNEAQLEKSRLLSDRFSAERPKGSFSTLEIQRTEQGDSAMYLCASSLGTDSEQFFGPGTRLTVL.

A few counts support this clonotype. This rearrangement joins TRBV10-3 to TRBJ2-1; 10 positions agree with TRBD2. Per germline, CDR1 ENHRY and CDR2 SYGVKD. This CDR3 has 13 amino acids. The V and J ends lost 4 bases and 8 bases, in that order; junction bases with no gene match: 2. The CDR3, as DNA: TGTGCCATCAGTGGGACTAGCGGTGATGAGCAGTTCTTC. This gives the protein CAISGTSGDEQFF.

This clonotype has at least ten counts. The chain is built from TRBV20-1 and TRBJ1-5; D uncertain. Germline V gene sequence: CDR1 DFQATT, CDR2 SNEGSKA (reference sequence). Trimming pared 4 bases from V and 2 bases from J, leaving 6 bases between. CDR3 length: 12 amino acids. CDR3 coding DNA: TGCAGTGCTAATCAGGGCAATCAGCCCCAGCATTTT. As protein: CSANQGNQPQHF.

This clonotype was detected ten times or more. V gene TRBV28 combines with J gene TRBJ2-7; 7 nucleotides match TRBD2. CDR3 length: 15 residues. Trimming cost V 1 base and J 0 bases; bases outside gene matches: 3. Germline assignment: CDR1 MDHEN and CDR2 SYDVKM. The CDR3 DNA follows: TGTGCCAGCAGTTTATCAGGCGGGAGCTCCTACGAGCAGTACTTC. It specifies CASSLSGGSSYEQYF. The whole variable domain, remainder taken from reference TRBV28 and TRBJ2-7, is DVKVTQSSRYLVKRTGEKVFLECVQDMDHENMFWYRQDPGLGLRLIYFSYDVKMKEKGDIPEGYSVSREKKERFSLILESASTNQTSMYLCASSLSGGSSYEQYFGPGTRLTVT.

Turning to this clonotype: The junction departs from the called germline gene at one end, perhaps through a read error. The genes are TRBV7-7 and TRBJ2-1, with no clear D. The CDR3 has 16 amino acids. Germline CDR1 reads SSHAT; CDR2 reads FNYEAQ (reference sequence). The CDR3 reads CASSPSQESSYNEQFF. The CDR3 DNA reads TGTGCTAGCAGCCCCAGTCAGGAGAGCTCCTACAATGAGCAGTTCTTC. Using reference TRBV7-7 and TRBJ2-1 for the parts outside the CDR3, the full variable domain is GAGVSQSPRYKVTKRGQDVTLRCDPISSHATLYWYQQALGQGPEFLTYFNYEAQPDKSGLPSDRFSAERPEGSISTLTIQRTEQRDSAMYRCASSPSQESSYNEQFFGPGTRLTVL.

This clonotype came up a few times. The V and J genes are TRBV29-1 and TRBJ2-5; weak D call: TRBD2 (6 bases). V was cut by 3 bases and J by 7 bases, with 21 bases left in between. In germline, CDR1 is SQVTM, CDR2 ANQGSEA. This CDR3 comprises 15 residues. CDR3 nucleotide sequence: TGCAGCGTTGAGGGTGGACTAACGCCGTCGGGGACCCAGTACTTC. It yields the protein CSVEGGLTPSGTQYF.

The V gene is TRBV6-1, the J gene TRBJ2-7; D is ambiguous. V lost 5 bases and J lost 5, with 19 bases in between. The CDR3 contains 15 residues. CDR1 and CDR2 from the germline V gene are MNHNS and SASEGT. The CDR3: CASSKPYSVRDEQYF. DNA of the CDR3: TGTGCCAGCAGTAAGCCCTACAGTGTTCGAGACGAGCAGTACTTC.

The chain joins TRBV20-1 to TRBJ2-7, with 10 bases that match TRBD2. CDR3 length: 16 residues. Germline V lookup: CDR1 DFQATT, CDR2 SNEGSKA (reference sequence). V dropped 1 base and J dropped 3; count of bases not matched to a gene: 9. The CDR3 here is CSARGNLAGVLYEQYF. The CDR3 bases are TGCAGTGCTAGAGGAAACCTAGCGGGGGTCCTCTACGAGCAGTACTTC.

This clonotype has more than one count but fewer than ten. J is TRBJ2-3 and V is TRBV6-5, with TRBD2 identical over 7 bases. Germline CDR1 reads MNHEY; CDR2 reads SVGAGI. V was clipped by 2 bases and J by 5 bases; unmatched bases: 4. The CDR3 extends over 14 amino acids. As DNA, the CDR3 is TGTGCCAGCAGTTACGTGATAGCGGGAGATACGCAGTATTTT. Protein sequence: CASSYVIAGDTQYF.

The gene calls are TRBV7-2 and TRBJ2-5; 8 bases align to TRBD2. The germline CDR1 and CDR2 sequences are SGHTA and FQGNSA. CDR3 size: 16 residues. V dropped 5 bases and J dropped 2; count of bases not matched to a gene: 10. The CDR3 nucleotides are TGTGCCAGCAGCCGGAGCGGGAGAAGGGGGCAAGAGACCCAGTACTTC. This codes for CASSRSGRRGQETQYF.

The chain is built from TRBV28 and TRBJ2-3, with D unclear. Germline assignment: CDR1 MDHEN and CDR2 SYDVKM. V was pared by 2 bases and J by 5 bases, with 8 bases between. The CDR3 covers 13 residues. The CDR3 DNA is TGTGCCAGCAGTTTAGTAACCAAAGATACGCAGTATTTT. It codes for CASSLVTKDTQYF.

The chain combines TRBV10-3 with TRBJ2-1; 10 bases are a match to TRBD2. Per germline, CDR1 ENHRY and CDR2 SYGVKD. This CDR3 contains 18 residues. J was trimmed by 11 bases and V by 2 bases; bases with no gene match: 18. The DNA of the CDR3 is TGTGCCATCAGTGAGGGAAGTAGCGGGGGGACGCCGCCCTTGAAGCAGTTCTTC. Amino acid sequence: CAISEGSSGGTPPLKQFF.

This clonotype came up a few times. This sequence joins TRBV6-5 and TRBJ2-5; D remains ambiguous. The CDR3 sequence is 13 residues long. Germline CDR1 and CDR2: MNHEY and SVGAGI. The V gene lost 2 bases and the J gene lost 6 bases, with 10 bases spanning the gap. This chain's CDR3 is CASSYGLGKTQYF. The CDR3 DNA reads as TGTGCCAGCAGTTACGGGCTAGGGAAGACCCAGTACTTC.

The CDR3 here is CAIRRTGPTGEQYF. For the CDR3, the DNA is TGTGCCATCAGAAGGACAGGGCCCACCGGGGAGCAGTACTTC. This chain joins TRBV10-3 and TRBJ2-7; 8 nucleotides align to TRBD1. This CDR3 is built from 14 residues. The V segment lost 6 bases and the J segment 7 bases; nucleotides outside the gene matches: 11. Germline-derived CDR1 and CDR2 are ENHRY and SYGVKD.

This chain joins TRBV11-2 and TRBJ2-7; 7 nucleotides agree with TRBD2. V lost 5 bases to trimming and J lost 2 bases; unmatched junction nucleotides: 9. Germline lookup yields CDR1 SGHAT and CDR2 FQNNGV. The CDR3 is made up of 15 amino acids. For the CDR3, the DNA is TGTGCCAGCAGCCCCTTCCTAGCGGCCCCCTACGAGCAGTACTTC. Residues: CASSPFLAAPYEQYF.